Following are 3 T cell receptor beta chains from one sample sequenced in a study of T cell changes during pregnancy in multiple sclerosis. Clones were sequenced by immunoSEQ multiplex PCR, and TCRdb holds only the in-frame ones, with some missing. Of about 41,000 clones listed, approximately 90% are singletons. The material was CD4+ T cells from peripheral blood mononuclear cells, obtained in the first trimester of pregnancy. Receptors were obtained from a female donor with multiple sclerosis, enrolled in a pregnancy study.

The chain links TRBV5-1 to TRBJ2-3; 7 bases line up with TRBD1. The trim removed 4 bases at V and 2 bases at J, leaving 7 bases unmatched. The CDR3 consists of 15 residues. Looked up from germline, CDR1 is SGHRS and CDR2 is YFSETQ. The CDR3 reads CASSPGQLYTDTQYF. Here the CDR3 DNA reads TGCGCCAGCAGCCCGGGACAGTTGTACACAGATACGCAGTATTTT.

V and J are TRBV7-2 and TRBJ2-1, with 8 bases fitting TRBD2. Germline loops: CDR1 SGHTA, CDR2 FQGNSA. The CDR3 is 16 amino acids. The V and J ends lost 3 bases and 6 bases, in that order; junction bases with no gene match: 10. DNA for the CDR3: TGTGCCAGCAGCTTGGCAGGAGCGGGAGCCTTCAATGAGCAGTTCTTC. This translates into CASSLAGAGAFNEQFF.

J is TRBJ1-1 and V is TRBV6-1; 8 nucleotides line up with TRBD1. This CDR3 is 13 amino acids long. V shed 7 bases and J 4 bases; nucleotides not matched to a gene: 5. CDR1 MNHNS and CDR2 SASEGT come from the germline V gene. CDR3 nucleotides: TGTGCCAGCACCGCGACAGGGGCCACTGAAGCTTTCTTT. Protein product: CASTATGATEAFF.